The sequence of this TCR beta chain was determined in a study of HIV-infected children after antiretroviral therapy interruption. Study in general: Recorded EBV and CMV exposure existed for most children.

Study-wide points: Naive CD4+ sequences overlapped less between time points once interruption began.

This clonotype was detected ten times or more. Its target is unknown. As for treatment: PENTA 11 planned treatment interruption arm or continuous ART arm. RNA-based 3' RACE libraries used unique molecular identifiers. TCRdb reprocessed the 3' RACE reads with MiXCR, giving one entry per CDR3 protein. The sample contains more than 75,000 distinct CDR3 sequences, around 6.9% of which appear only once. The ends lost 6 bases at V and 8 bases at J; junction bases unmatched: 8. The CDR3 consists of 14 residues. This clonotype originated in a pool of human donors with HIV. The sequenced sample was CD45RA+ CD4+ T cells from PBMCs, pooled from several time points, obtained from a donor given antiretroviral therapy, either interrupted or continuous. The sample's subset: naive CD4+ CD45RA+ CD45RO- T cells. This chain joins TRBV12-3 or TRBV12-4 and TRBJ1-5, with 9 bases that match TRBD1. CDR3 region: CASSGQGIAEPQHF. DNA of the CDR3: TGTGCCAGCAGCGGACAGGGGATTGCAGAGCCCCAGCATTTT.